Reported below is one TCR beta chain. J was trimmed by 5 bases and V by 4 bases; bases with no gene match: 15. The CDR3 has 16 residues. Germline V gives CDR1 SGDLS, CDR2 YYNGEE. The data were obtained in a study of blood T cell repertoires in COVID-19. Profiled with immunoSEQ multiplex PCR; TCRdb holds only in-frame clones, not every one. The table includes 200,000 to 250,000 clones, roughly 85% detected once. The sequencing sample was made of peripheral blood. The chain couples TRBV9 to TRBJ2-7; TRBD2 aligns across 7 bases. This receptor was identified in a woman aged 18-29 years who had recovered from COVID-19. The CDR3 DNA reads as TGTGCCAGCAGCCCAGCCTTCCGAGCGGGACGGAACGAGCAGTACTTC. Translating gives CASSPAFRAGRNEQYF. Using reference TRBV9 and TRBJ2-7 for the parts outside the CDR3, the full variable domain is DSGVTQTPKHLITATGQRVTLRCSPRSGDLSVYWYQQSLDQGLQFLIQYYNGEERAKGNILERFSAQQFPDLHSELNLSSLELGDSALYFCASSPAFRAGRNEQYFGPGTRLTVT.